This T cell receptor beta chain was recorded in a study of cytomegalovirus exposure and HLA in healthy donors. The donors were healthy bone marrow donors. Remarks on this clone: Antigen unknown.

V was shortened by 4 bases and J by 4 bases, with 13 bases between the two germline ends. The V gene's germline CDR1 is SQVTM and CDR2 ANQGSEA. CDR3 size: 14 residues. The study, taken as a whole, reports: A few CMV-associated chains were confirmed in vitro to be specific for CMV antigens. The authors judged a highly shared variant cluster likely a sequencing artifact. TRBV6-2, TRBV6-3 and some other V segments were excluded as indistinguishable.

Amplification used 60 Vbeta primers and 13 Jbeta primers. Clones were read by immunoSEQ multiplex PCR, and TCRdb kept only the in-frame ones, dropping some. The repertoire table contains some 130,000 clones. The sequence came from a woman aged 40 to 50 in good health and CMV-seropositive. The V call is TRBV29-1, the J call TRBJ2-2; D is perhaps TRBD2 (7 bases). Sequencing was carried out using PBMCs. CDR3 protein: CSVGGGLITGELFF. In nucleotides, the CDR3 is TGCAGCGTTGGGGGGGGCTTGATCACCGGGGAGCTGTTTTTT.